This section outlines one T cell receptor beta chain sequence together with its context. As yet, its antigen is unknown. CDR1 and CDR2 from the germline V gene are SGHRS and YFSETQ. The CDR3 loop spans 15 amino acids. Trimming took off 0 bases at V and 0 bases at J, with 10 bases between the two ends. Pooled in the analysis were second doses at about 4 or about 12 weeks. The data belong to a study of T cell responses to AZD1222 COVID-19 vaccine. Study results and caveats: Sampled repertoires all dated from after the peak T cell response. Donors were mostly white British, more females; clonal diversity possibly underestimated. Spike-specific TCR breadth rose after two AZD1222 doses, and depth rose as well.

Libraries were prepared by immunoSEQ multiplex PCR; TCRdb keeps only in-frame clonotypes and omits some of them. Among tens of thousands of clones listed, just over 85% were seen once. The chain combines TRBV5-1 with TRBJ2-7; D is perhaps TRBD2 (6 bases). The sequenced sample was peripheral blood, obtained 28 days after the second AZD1222 dose. The origin of this receptor is an adult who received the AZD1222 COVID-19 vaccine. The DNA for the CDR3 is TGCGCCAGCAGCTTGGACCGGGAGCACTCCTACGAGCAGTACTTC. Translating it yields CASSLDREHSYEQYF.